These 13 T cell receptor beta chains came from one sample sequenced in a study of OX40 agonist ivuxolimab in advanced cancers. Method: immunoSEQ multiplex PCR; TCRdb's copy keeps in-frame clones and lacks some. The data hold 65,000 to 90,000 clones, with just over 85% observed a single time. Sample: CD4+ or CD8+ T cells sorted from blood, taken in a trial of the OX40 agonist ivuxolimab. The receptors shown here come from an adult with an advanced solid tumor such as melanoma, head and neck, liver or kidney cancer.

The chain links TRBV28 to TRBJ2-7; possibly TRBD1 for D (5 bases). V lost 1 base and J 2 bases, leaving 9 bases between the germline ends. The CDR3 spans 14 residues. The germline V gene encodes CDR1 MDHEN and CDR2 SYDVKM. This CDR3 reads CASSLSRAPYEQYF. The CDR3 DNA is TGTGCCAGCAGTTTATCCAGGGCCCCCTACGAGCAGTACTTC. The full variable domain, in which reference TRBV28 and TRBJ2-7 provide the parts outside the CDR3, is DVKVTQSSRYLVKRTGEKVFLECVQDMDHENMFWYRQDPGLGLRLIYFSYDVKMKEKGDIPEGYSVSREKKERFSLILESASTNQTSMYLCASSLSRAPYEQYFGPGTRLTVT.

V and J are TRBV29-1 and TRBJ1-4, with D unresolved. The CDR3 contains 13 residues. Trimming removed 7 bases from V and 0 bases from J, with 9 bases in between. Germline V gene lookup returns CDR1 SQVTM and CDR2 ANQGSEA. The chain's CDR3 is CSAHGSTNEKLFF. CDR3 coding DNA: TGCAGCGCCCACGGGTCAACTAATGAAAAACTGTTTTTT. The full variable domain, rest sourced from reference TRBV29-1 and TRBJ1-4, is SAVISQKPSRDICQRGTSLTIQCQVDSQVTMMFWYRQQPGQSLTLIATANQGSEATYESGFVIDKFPISRPNLTFSTLTVSNMSPEDSSIYLCSAHGSTNEKLFFGSGTQLSVL.

The genes are TRBV11-2 and TRBJ2-1; 7 bases match TRBD2. The V gene's germline CDR1 is SGHAT and CDR2 FQNNGV. Trimming took 5 bases from V and 4 from J; bases not matched to a gene: 8. This CDR3 has 15 residues. This CDR3 reads CASSRERDLYNEQFF. CDR3 nucleotide sequence: TGTGCCAGCAGCCGTGAGCGGGACTTGTACAATGAGCAGTTCTTC.

This clone came up once. V gene TRBV7-9 combines with J gene TRBJ1-2; D unclear. The CDR3 has 11 residues. In germline, CDR1 is SEHNR, CDR2 FQNEAQ (reference sequence). Deletions cut 1 base from V and 7 bases from J, with 4 bases between. DNA for the CDR3: TGTGCCAGCAGCTTAGGGGGTGGCTACACCTTC. Protein sequence: CASSLGGGYTF.

The chain joins TRBV18 to TRBJ2-2; 11 bases fit TRBD1. Germline V gene data show CDR1 as KGHSH and CDR2 as LQKENI. The CDR3 totals 16 residues. With V trimmed by 4 bases and J by 6 bases, 7 bases remained unmatched. The CDR3: CASSRDGQGASGELFF. In nucleotides, the CDR3 is TGTGCCAGCTCACGAGATGGACAGGGGGCATCCGGGGAGCTGTTTTTT.

The V call is TRBV6-5, the J call TRBJ2-2, with 8 bases fitting TRBD2. With V trimmed by 8 bases and J by 6 bases, 11 bases remained unmatched. The germline CDR1 and CDR2 sequences are MNHEY and SVGAGI. The CDR3 runs to 15 residues. The CDR3 sequence is CASRRGGGRPGELFF. The CDR3 region has the DNA TGTGCCAGCCGCCGTGGCGGCGGGAGGCCCGGGGAGCTGTTTTTT.

This clone turned up a few times. V and J are TRBV11-2 and TRBJ2-2; 8 bases are shared with TRBD1. Germline CDR1 and CDR2: SGHAT and FQNNGV. Unmatched junction bases numbered 14, after V lost 2 bases and J lost 6 bases. The CDR3 runs 18 residues. In nucleotides, the CDR3 is TGTGCCAGCAGCTTAATCAGGGGGCTTGGGGGCCCCCCCGGGGAGCTGTTTTTT. Amino acids: CASSLIRGLGGPPGELFF.

The V and J genes are TRBV9 and TRBJ1-1; perhaps TRBD1 as D (5 bases). Germline CDR1 is SGDLS and CDR2 is YYNGEE. The CDR3 has 14 residues. The ends were cut back, 4 bases at V and 1 base at J, with 11 bases in the middle. In DNA form, the CDR3 reads TGTGCCAGCAGCCCCGGCGGGGCGAACACTGAAGCTTTCTTT. Protein product: CASSPGGANTEAFF.

V and J are TRBV2 and TRBJ1-6; D ambiguous. Germline V gene lookup returns CDR1 SNHLY and CDR2 FYNNEI. V lost 6 bases to trimming and J lost 7 bases, with 7 bases between them. The CDR3 has 12 residues. The CDR3 DNA reads TGTGCCAGCAGGTACCTAAATTCACCCCTCCACTTT. It codes for CASRYLNSPLHF.

This clone was counted only a few times. The rearrangement uses TRBV27 and TRBJ2-1; 11 positions match TRBD2. Germline V lookup: CDR1 MNHEY, CDR2 SMNVEV (reference sequence). The CDR3 extends over 18 amino acids. With V trimmed by 7 bases and J by 1 base, 12 bases remained unmatched. The CDR3 DNA sequence: TGTGCCAGCAAACCGGGACTAGCGGAAAGGGGATCCTACAATGAGCAGTTCTTC. Amino acid sequence: CASKPGLAERGSYNEQFF.

The J gene is TRBJ1-1, the V gene TRBV14, with a weak D call TRBD1 (6 bases). Per the germline V gene, CDR1 is SGHDN and CDR2 is FVKESK. V lost 4 bases and J 2 bases, leaving 14 bases between the germline ends. The CDR3 covers 15 residues. CDR3: CASSPRTGLNTEAFF. CDR3 nucleotides: TGTGCCAGCAGCCCGCGTACAGGGCTTAACACTGAAGCTTTCTTT.

The chain combines TRBV7-3 with TRBJ1-1; D unclear. The germline CDR1 and CDR2 sequences are SGHTA and FQGTGA. Between the trimmed V and J ends, which lost 0 bases and 1 base, there was a span of 6 bases. The CDR3 extends over 14 amino acids. CDR3 sequence reads: CASSLTARNTEAFF. As DNA, the CDR3 is TGTGCCAGCAGCTTAACGGCAAGGAACACTGAAGCTTTCTTT.

The J gene is TRBJ2-2, the V gene TRBV27; D may match TRBD1 or TRBD2 (6 bases each). V gave up 5 bases and J gave up 0 bases, with 10 bases separating them. There are 15 residues in the CDR3. Germline V gene lookup returns CDR1 MNHEY and CDR2 SMNVEV (reference sequence). CDR3 in amino acids: CASSPGDTNTGELFF. The DNA for the CDR3 is TGTGCCAGCAGTCCGGGGGACACGAACACCGGGGAGCTGTTTTTT.